This T cell receptor (beta chain) is from a study of shared clonotypes between healthy human individuals. Overall study: Each donor's CD8 memory used one plate, CD8 naive two, each CD4 subset three. Study-wide results and caveats: The naive CD4 repertoires of a handful of donors were compared, and approximately 5% of clonotypes were shared.

It was CD45RO-negative cells, positively selected for CCR7, that made up naive CD8 cells, with terminally differentiated effector memory CD45RA+ cells excluded. Study donors comprised healthy, HIV-negative adults devoid of recent acute infection or vaccination. Trimming shortened V by 10 bases and J by 8 bases, and 18 bases separated the two germline ends. The CDR3 has 13 residues. Germline CDR1 and CDR2: SGHVS and FQNEAQ. TCRdb keeps only in-frame clones here, not all; method: immunoSEQ multiplex PCR. Here the sample spans about 580,000 clones, 98% being singletons. Remarks on this clone: Its antigen is currently unknown.

Sequencing was performed on naive CD8+ T cells sorted from blood. The chain links TRBV7-8 to TRBJ2-1; possibly TRBD1 for D (5 bases). The TCR originated in a young man in good health. The CDR3 DNA follows: TGTGCCACCGAAGGTGGTATACAGGATGAGCAGTTCTTC. It is translated as CATEGGIQDEQFF.